This TCR beta chain was found in a study of shared clonotypes between healthy human individuals. Remarks on this clone: Its antigen is undetermined.

TCRdb keeps only in-frame clones here, not all; method: immunoSEQ multiplex PCR. The table has millions of clones, 95% seen once. Study-wide points: Donor clonotype sharing was expected to depend on sequencing depth.

The sample taken for sequencing was naive CD4+ T cells sorted from blood. As to subset: CD45RA+ positively selected. The sequence was obtained from a man aged 18 to 30 in good health.

CDR3: CASSFAGQGSYEQYF. The DNA of the CDR3 is TGTGCCAGCAGCTTCGCCGGACAGGGCTCCTACGAGCAGTACTTC. The chain combines TRBV5-4 with TRBJ2-7, with 8 bases that match TRBD1. V lost 2 bases, J lost 0 bases, and 4 bases stayed unmatched. Germline CDR1 is SGHNT and CDR2 is YYREEE (reference sequence). This CDR3 has 15 residues. Based on the CDR3 plus reference TRBV5-4 and TRBJ2-7, the full variable domain is ETGVTQSPTHLIKTRGQQVTLRCSSQSGHNTVSWYQQALGQGPQFIFQYYREEENGRGNFPPRFSGLQFPNYSSELNVNALELDDSALYLCASSFAGQGSYEQYFGPGTRLTVT.